These 5 T cell receptor beta chains originate from one sample sequenced in a study of blood T cell repertoires in COVID-19. Clones were read by immunoSEQ multiplex PCR, and TCRdb kept only the in-frame ones, dropping some. The table shows fewer than 200,000 clones, with about four fifths occurring only once. The sequenced material came from peripheral blood. The origin of the receptors is a woman of 80 years or more with COVID-19, enrolled during active disease.

CDR3 in amino acids: CASSPQGTTQYF. The DNA for the CDR3 is TGTGCCAGCAGCCCACAGGGGACGACCCAGTACTTC. V gene TRBV11-2 combines with J gene TRBJ2-5; the match to TRBD1 covers 7 bases. V lost 5 bases to trimming and J lost 7 bases; unmatched junction nucleotides: 4. This CDR3 is built from 12 residues. The V gene's germline CDR1 is SGHAT and CDR2 FQNNGV.

The chain uses TRBV18 and TRBJ1-1; possibly TRBD1 for D (5 bases). V was pared by 5 bases and J by 6 bases, with 16 bases between. The CDR3 extends over 14 amino acids. Germline V CDR1 and CDR2: KGHSH, LQKENI. CDR3 region: CASSTGPVHPEAFF. CDR3 nucleotides: TGTGCCAGCTCAACAGGTCCAGTGCACCCTGAAGCTTTCTTT.

The genes are TRBV7-9 and TRBJ2-1, with a tentative D call TRBD2 (5 bases). Germline CDR1 is SEHNR and CDR2 is FQNEAQ (reference sequence). CDR3 length: 11 amino acids. The V end lost 3 bases, the J end lost 10 bases, and 7 bases lay between the germline ends. CDR3 coding DNA: TGTGCCAGCAGCTTGTTAGCGGAGCAGTTCTTC. Amino acid sequence: CASSLLAEQFF.

The chain recombines TRBV6-5 with TRBJ2-3; 7 bases are shared with TRBD2. V was pared by 5 bases and J by 3 bases, with 8 bases of the junction left unmatched. The CDR3 consists of 15 residues. Germline CDR1 MNHEY, CDR2 SVGAGI. CDR3: CASSIVAGETDTQYF. CDR3 nucleotides: TGTGCCAGCAGTATCGTGGCGGGAGAAACAGATACGCAGTATTTT.

This chain joins TRBV10-3 and TRBJ1-3; D gene ambiguous. V dropped 6 bases and J dropped 2 bases, with 11 bases sitting between them. The CDR3 is made up of 14 amino acids. Germline V lookup: CDR1 ENHRY, CDR2 SYGVKD. The CDR3 sequence: CAISHERAGNTIYF. DNA for the CDR3: TGTGCCATCAGCCATGAGAGAGCTGGAAACACCATATATTTT.